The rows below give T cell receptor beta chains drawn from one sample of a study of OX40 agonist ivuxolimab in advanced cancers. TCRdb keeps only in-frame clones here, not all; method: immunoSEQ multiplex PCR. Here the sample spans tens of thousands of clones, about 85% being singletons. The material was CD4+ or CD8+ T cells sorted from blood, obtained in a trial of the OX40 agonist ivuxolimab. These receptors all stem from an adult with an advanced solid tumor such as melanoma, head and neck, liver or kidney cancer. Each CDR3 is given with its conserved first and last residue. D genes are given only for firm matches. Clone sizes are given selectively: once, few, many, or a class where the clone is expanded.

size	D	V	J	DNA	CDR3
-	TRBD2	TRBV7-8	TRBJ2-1	TGTGCCAGCAGCCGCGAGGGACTAGCGGGATTGGGCTCCTACAATGAGCAGTTCTTC	CASSREGLAGLGSYNEQFF
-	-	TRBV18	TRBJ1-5	TGTGCCAGCTCACCCGGGGGACAAGGCAATCAGCCCCAGCATTTT	CASSPGGQGNQPQHF
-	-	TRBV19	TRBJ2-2	TGTGCCAGTAGCCTACGCCTTATTCCTCAGGGGTCGAACACCGGGGAGCTGTTTTTT	CASSLRLIPQGSNTGELFF
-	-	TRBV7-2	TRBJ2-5	TGTGCCAGCAGCTTAGCCCGCCAGGAGACCCAGTACTTC	CASSLARQETQYF
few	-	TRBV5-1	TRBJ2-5	TGCGCCAGCAGCTTACAGGGACTGAGGGGGACCCAGTACTTC	CASSLQGLRGTQYF
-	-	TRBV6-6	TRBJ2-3	TGTGCCAGCGTGGAGCGGACTAGCACAGATACGCAGTATTTT	CASVERTSTDTQYF
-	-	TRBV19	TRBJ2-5	TGTGCCAGTAGTTTGCAGGACAGAGAGACCCAGTACTTC	CASSLQDRETQYF
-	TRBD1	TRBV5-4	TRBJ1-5	TGTGCCAGCAGTGAGGACAGGGGTCATCAGCCCCAGCATTTT	CASSEDRGHQPQHF
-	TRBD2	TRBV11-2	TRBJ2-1	TGTGCCAGCAGCCCGCGCGTCTGGGGACTAGCGGGGGATGAGCAGTTCTTC	CASSPRVWGLAGDEQFF
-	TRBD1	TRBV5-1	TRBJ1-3	TGCGCCAGCAGCTTGTCCCTCCACAGGGGAGCTGGAAACACCATATATTTT	CASSLSLHRGAGNTIYF
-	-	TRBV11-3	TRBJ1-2	TGTGCCAGCAGCATCCCCCGGGGGAAAGGATGGGATGGCTACACCTTC	CASSIPRGKGWDGYTF
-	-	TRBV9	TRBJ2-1	TGTGCCAGCAGCCTCACAACATGGGCAGGGAGGTCCAATGAGCAGTTCTTC	CASSLTTWAGRSNEQFF
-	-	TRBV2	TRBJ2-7	TGTGCCAGCTCCCCCCCTTCAGGGGATCCCCACGAGCAGTACTTC	CASSPPSGDPHEQYF
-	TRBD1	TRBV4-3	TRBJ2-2	TGCGCCAGCAGCCAAGATCGGGCAGGGGGGAACACCGGGGAGCTGTTTTTT	CASSQDRAGGNTGELFF
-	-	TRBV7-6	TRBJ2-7	TGTGCCAGCAGCTTAGCCTATAGGACGACGATCTACGAGCAGTACTTC	CASSLAYRTTIYEQYF
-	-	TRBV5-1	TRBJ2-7	TGCGCCAGCAAACCGGGACCCTCAAACGAGCAGTACTTC	CASKPGPSNEQYF
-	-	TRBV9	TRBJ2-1	TGTGCCAGCAGCCCGACCCTGGGGAGCTCCTACAATGAGCAGTTCTTC	CASSPTLGSSYNEQFF
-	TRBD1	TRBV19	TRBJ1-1	TGTGCCAGTAGTGTCGGACAGGGTGGCGCTGAAGCTTTCTTT	CASSVGQGGAEAFF
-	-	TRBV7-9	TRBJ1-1	TGTGCCAGCAGCTTAGCGGTATCCGGCACTGAAGCTTTCTTT	CASSLAVSGTEAFF
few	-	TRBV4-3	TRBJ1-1	TGCGCCAGCAGCCAAGAATATATGGCGAACTTAGAAGCTTTCTTT	CASSQEYMANLEAFF
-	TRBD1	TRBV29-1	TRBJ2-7	TGCAGCGTTGTGGCACAGGGGTCCTACGAGCAGTACTTC	CSVVAQGSYEQYF
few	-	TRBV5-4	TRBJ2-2	TGTGCCACCAGGGGTTCGGGGGCGATCGCCACCGGGGAGCTGTTTTTT	CATRGSGAIATGELFF
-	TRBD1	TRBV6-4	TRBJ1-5	TGTGCCAGCAGTTCCAGCCGGGACAGCCAGTATCAGCCCCAGCATTTT	CASSSSRDSQYQPQHF
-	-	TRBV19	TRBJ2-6	TGTGCCAGTAGAGGTAGCTCTGGGGCCAACGTCCTGACTTTC	CASRGSSGANVLTF
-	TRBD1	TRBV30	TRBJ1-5	TGTGCCTGGGGGACAGCGGAGAATCAGCCCCAGCATTTT	CAWGTAENQPQHF
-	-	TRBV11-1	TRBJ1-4	TGTGCCAGCAGCGCCGGGACCGATGAAAAACTGTTTTTT	CASSAGTDEKLFF
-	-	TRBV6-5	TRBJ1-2	TGTGCCAGCAGTTACGGGGGTACCTATGGCTACACCTTC	CASSYGGTYGYTF
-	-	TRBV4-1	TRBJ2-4	TGCGCCAGCAGCCAAGATGGAGGGAGTCAGGGGACAAACATTCAGTACTTC	CASSQDGGSQGTNIQYF
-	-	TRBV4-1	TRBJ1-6	TGCGCCAGCAGCCAAGTACCGTCGAATTCACCCCTCCACTTT	CASSQVPSNSPLHF
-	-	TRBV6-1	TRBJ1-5	TGTGCCAGCAGTGAAATCAGGGGTAGTGGCAATCAGCCCCAGCATTTT	CASSEIRGSGNQPQHF
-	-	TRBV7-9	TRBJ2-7	TGTGCCAGCAGCTTAGCGCGAGGGGAGGCCTACGAGCAGTACTTC	CASSLARGEAYEQYF
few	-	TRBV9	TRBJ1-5	TGTGCCAGCAGCGTAGAAGGAGGAAGCAATCAGCCCCAGCATTTT	CASSVEGGSNQPQHF
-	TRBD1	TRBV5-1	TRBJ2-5	TGCGCCAGCAGCTTGTCGACAGGGTTCCCAGAGACCCAGTACTTC	CASSLSTGFPETQYF
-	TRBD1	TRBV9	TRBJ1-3	TGTGCCAGCAGCGCCAAACAGGGGCGAGGGTGGGGAAACACCATATATTTT	CASSAKQGRGWGNTIYF
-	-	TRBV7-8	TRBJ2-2	TGTGCCAGCATCCCGGCTAGCGACTCCGGGGAGCTGTTTTTT	CASIPASDSGELFF
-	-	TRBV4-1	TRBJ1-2	TGCGCCAGCAGCCAAGATTCCGTCTATGGCTACACCTTC	CASSQDSVYGYTF
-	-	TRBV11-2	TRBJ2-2	TGTGCCAGCACCCAGACAGGCAGGAGGACCGGGGAGCTGTTTTTT	CASTQTGRRTGELFF
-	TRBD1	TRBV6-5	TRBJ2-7	TGTGCCAGCAGGGAAACAGGGGCCAAGACCCACGAGCAGTACTTC	CASRETGAKTHEQYF
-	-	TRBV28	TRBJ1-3	TGTGCCAGCAGTCGGGCCCCCTATGGAAACACCATATATTTT	CASSRAPYGNTIYF
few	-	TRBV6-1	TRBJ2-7	TGTGCCAGCCTCCGGGACGGACCCTACGAGCAGTACTTC	CASLRDGPYEQYF
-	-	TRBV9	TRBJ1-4	TGTGCCAGCAGCCCTGGACTCAGGGAGGATGAAAAACTGTTTTTT	CASSPGLREDEKLFF
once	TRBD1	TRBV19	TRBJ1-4	TGTGCCAGTAGTACCGGGACAGGGAGTGCAACTAATGAAAAACTGTTTTTT	CASSTGTGSATNEKLFF
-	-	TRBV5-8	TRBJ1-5	TGTGCCAGCAGCTTGGAAGGTAGCAATCAGCCCCAGCATTTT	CASSLEGSNQPQHF
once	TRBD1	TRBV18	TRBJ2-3	TGTGCCAGCTCACCGGGACAGCCTAATACTTCTAGCACAGATACGCAGTATTTT	CASSPGQPNTSSTDTQYF
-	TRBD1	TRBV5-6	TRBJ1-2	TGTGCCAGCAGCTTGGGGACAGGGTTAGCTAACTATGGCTACACCTTC	CASSLGTGLANYGYTF
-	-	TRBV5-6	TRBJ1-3	TGTGCCAGCAGCTTGCAGGGCATGCCTGGAAACACCATATATTTT	CASSLQGMPGNTIYF
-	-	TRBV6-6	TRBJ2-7	TGTGCCAGCGGGGCTTCCTACGAGCAGTACTTC	CASGASYEQYF
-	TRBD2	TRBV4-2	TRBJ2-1	TGTGCCAGCAGCCACGCGGGGGGGCCGGGGAATGAGCAGTTCTTC	CASSHAGGPGNEQFF
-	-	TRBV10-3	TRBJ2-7	TGTGCCATCAGTGAGGGGGGGTCCACCTACGAGCAGTACTTC	CAISEGGSTYEQYF
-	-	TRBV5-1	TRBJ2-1	TGCGCCAGCAGCAAGCCCCCTGGGGACTTTTCCTACAATGAGCAGTTCTTC	CASSKPPGDFSYNEQFF
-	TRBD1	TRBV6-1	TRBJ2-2	TGTGCCAGCAGTGTGGGGGACAGGGGGCTTAACGGGGAGCTGTTTTTT	CASSVGDRGLNGELFF